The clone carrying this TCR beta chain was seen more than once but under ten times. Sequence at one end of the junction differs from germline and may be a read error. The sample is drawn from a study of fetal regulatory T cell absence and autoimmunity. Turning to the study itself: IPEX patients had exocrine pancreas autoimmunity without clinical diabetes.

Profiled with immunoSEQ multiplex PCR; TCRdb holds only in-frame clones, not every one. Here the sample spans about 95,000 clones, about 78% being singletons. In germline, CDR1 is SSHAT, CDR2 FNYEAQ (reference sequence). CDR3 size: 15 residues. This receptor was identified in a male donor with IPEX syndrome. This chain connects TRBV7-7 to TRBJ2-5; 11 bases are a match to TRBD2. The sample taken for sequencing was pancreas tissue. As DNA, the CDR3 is TGTGCTAGCAGCTTACTAGCGGGGGACCAAGAGACCCAGTACTTC. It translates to CASSLLAGDQETQYF.